The 18 T cell receptor beta chains presented below share a single source sample, sequenced in a study of CD4 T cells in relation to SARS-CoV-2 and coronaviruses. Generated by immunoSEQ multiplex PCR, the TCRdb table keeps only in-frame clones and is missing some. The sample consists of 25,000 to 30,000 clones, about 70% of them appearing once. Unexposed donor CD4+ T cells date from 2011-2018, before the COVID-19 pandemic. The cells were cultured for under 13 days before CD4+ T cells were isolated. Their antigens are not known. Specimen: CD4+ T cells from PBMCs, cultured in vitro. These receptors came from a human donor in good health.

This rearrangement joins TRBV6-5 to TRBJ2-7; TRBD1 matches 8 bases. The V gene end was trimmed by 7 bases and the J gene end by 2 bases; junction bases not matched to a gene: 1. This CDR3 has 12 residues. The germline gives CDR1 MNHEY, CDR2 SVGAGI. CDR3 region: CASTTGAYEQYF. In DNA form, the CDR3 reads TGTGCCAGCACGACAGGGGCCTACGAGCAGTACTTC.

The CDR3 DNA reads as TGCGCCAGCAGCTTAATCGGACAGGAGACCTACGAGCAGTACTTC. Amino acid sequence: CASSLIGQETYEQYF. The V gene is TRBV5-1, the J gene TRBJ2-7; 7 bases fit TRBD1. The germline V gene has CDR1 SGHRS and CDR2 YFSETQ. Trimming removed 2 bases from V and 2 bases from J; junction bases left unmatched: 7. The CDR3 covers 15 residues.

This chain links TRBV24-1 with TRBJ1-5; D is unresolved. The CDR3 extends over 12 amino acids. V was shortened by 10 bases and J by 4 bases, with 10 bases between the two germline ends. The V gene's germline CDR1 is KGHDR and CDR2 SFDVKD. The CDR3 DNA sequence: TGTGCCACTCCCCGGGAGAATCAGCCCCAGCATTTT. This encodes CATPRENQPQHF.

This clone was recorded a few times. The chain is built from TRBV6-5 and TRBJ1-5, with D uncertain. V lost 5 bases, J lost 4 bases, and 9 bases lay in between. Germline loops: CDR1 MNHEY, CDR2 SVGAGI. The CDR3 extends over 13 amino acids. For the CDR3, the DNA is TGTGCCAGCAGTCGGGGTTCTAATCAGCCCCAGCATTTT. This translates into CASSRGSNQPQHF.

The chain employs TRBV7-2 and TRBJ1-2; D is possibly TRBD1 (6 bases). The germline V and J ends were trimmed by 2 bases and 8 bases, with 12 bases remaining between them. In germline, CDR1 is SGHTA, CDR2 FQGNSA. The CDR3 is made up of 13 amino acids. The chain's CDR3 is CASSLNHREGYTF. CDR3 in DNA: TGTGCCAGCAGCTTAAACCACAGGGAGGGCTACACCTTC.

This clone is a singleton in its sample. The chain has TRBV10-1 and TRBJ2-2; TRBD1 or TRBD2 may be the D gene (6 bases each). CDR1 and CDR2 (germline): WNHNN, SYGVQD (reference sequence). V lost 0 bases and J 6 bases, leaving 11 bases between the germline ends. The CDR3 is 15 residues long. The CDR3 coding sequence is TGCGCCAGCAGTGAGTCGAAGGGGGGACCCGGGGAGCTGTTTTTT. Translation gives CASSESKGGPGELFF.

The rearrangement links TRBV12-3 or TRBV12-4 to TRBJ2-1; D uncertain. Trimming shortened V by 7 bases and J by 7 bases, and 8 bases separated the two germline ends. This CDR3 has 11 residues. DNA of the CDR3: TGTGCCAGCACCGACCGGAATGAGCAGTTCTTC. This encodes CASTDRNEQFF.

The chain has TRBV7-2 and TRBJ2-1; 12 bases match TRBD2. The CDR3 has 15 residues. V trimming: 4 bases; J trimming: 9 bases; junction bases outside the gene matches: 7. Germline loops: CDR1 SGHTA, CDR2 FQGNSA. The CDR3: CASSSLAGGPGEQFF. DNA of the CDR3: TGTGCCAGCAGCTCCCTAGCGGGGGGGCCGGGTGAGCAGTTCTTC. The whole variable domain, filled in from reference TRBV7-2 and TRBJ2-1, reads GAGVSQSPSNKVTEKGKDVELRCDPISGHTALYWYRQSLGQGLEFLIYFQGNSAPDKSGLPSDRFSAERTGGSVSTLTIQRTQQEDSAVYLCASSSLAGGPGEQFFGPGTRLTVL.

This clone was recorded a few times. The chain couples TRBV3-1 (or the pseudogene TRBV3-2) to TRBJ1-6; D might be TRBD1 (5 bases). CDR3 length equals 14 residues. Trimming pared 4 bases from V and 9 bases from J, leaving 13 bases between. From germline, CDR1 is LGHDT and CDR2 YNNKEL (reference sequence). The CDR3: CASSLEGISSPLHF. The DNA for the CDR3 is TGTGCCAGCAGCCTGGAGGGGATAAGTTCACCCCTCCACTTT.

V is TRBV4-1 and J is TRBJ1-4; D is undetermined. Deletions cut 5 bases from V and 6 bases from J, with 16 bases between. The germline CDR1 and CDR2 sequences are MGHRA and YSYEKL. The CDR3 length is 15 residues. The CDR3 DNA is TGCGCCAGCAGCGACTCAACCCTCGGTCATGAAAAACTGTTTTTT. Its translation is CASSDSTLGHEKLFF.

V gene TRBV5-5 combines with J gene TRBJ2-2; 13 bases agree with TRBD2. The V gene end was trimmed by 3 bases and the J gene end by 6 bases; junction bases not matched to a gene: 2. The CDR3 has 15 residues. The V gene's germline CDR1 is SGHKS and CDR2 YYEKEE (reference sequence). The CDR3 DNA is TGTGCCAGCAGCTGGACTAGCGGGAGCCCCGGGGAGCTGTTTTTT. Protein sequence: CASSWTSGSPGELFF. The full variable domain, rest sourced from reference TRBV5-5 and TRBJ2-2, is DAGVTQSPTHLIKTRGQQVTLRCSPISGHKSVSWYQQVLGQGPQFIFQYYEKEERGRGNFPDRFSARQFPNYSSELNVNALLLGDSALYLCASSWTSGSPGELFFGEGSRLTVL.

V and J are TRBV5-4 and TRBJ1-2; D may be TRBD1 (5 bases). In germline, CDR1 is SGHNT, CDR2 YYREEE (reference sequence). V gave up 0 bases and J gave up 5 bases, with 14 bases separating them. The CDR3 loop spans 15 amino acids. The CDR3 loop reads CASSLELAGLYGYTF. CDR3 bases: TGTGCCAGCAGCTTGGAACTCGCAGGGCTATATGGCTACACCTTC.

The chain carries TRBV29-1 and TRBJ1-1; D uncertain. CDR3 length equals 12 residues. V lost 7 bases and J lost 0, with 9 bases in between. Germline V gives CDR1 SQVTM, CDR2 ANQGSEA. The CDR3 region is CSARPLNTEAFF. The CDR3 nucleotides are TGCAGCGCACGACCGCTGAACACTGAAGCTTTCTTT.

The chain joins TRBV5-1 to TRBJ1-3; D gene unclear. V lost 0 bases, J lost 3 bases, and 13 bases lay in between. From germline, CDR1 is SGHRS and CDR2 YFSETQ. The CDR3 consists of 16 residues. The DNA of the CDR3 is TGCGCCAGCAGCTTGGGGCCCCAATCCGATGGAAACACCATATATTTT. Its protein is CASSLGPQSDGNTIYF.

CDR3 in DNA: TGTGCCAGCAGCCCCTCCGGACTAGCGGGGGGGCAAGATACGCAGTATTTT. Its translation: CASSPSGLAGGQDTQYF. The rearrangement links TRBV7-2 to TRBJ2-3; TRBD2 matches at 15 bases. CDR1 and CDR2 from the germline V gene are SGHTA and FQGNSA. V lost 5 bases and J lost 5; bases outside the gene matches: 8. The CDR3 sequence is 17 residues long.

This chain uses TRBV7-2 with TRBJ2-3; D unclear. This CDR3 has 13 residues. Germline CDR1 and CDR2: SGHTA and FQGNSA. The V gene lost 4 bases and the J gene lost 2 bases, with 7 bases spanning the gap. CDR3 residues: CASSSTHTDTQYF. The CDR3 region has the DNA TGTGCCAGCAGCTCCACACACACAGATACGCAGTATTTT.

The chain recombines TRBV7-2 with TRBJ1-1; the D gene is possibly TRBD1 (6 bases). The germline V and J ends were trimmed by 3 bases and 11 bases, with 16 bases remaining between them. CDR3 length: 13 amino acids. Germline-derived CDR1 and CDR2 are SGHTA and FQGNSA. The CDR3 region is CASSFRGLPEAFF. CDR3 coding DNA: TGTGCCAGCAGCTTCAGGGGACTCCCCGAGGCTTTCTTT.

The chain links TRBV2 to TRBJ1-2; unclear D gene. This CDR3 contains 14 residues. Germline V gene data show CDR1 as SNHLY and CDR2 as FYNNEI. The V and J ends lost 7 bases and 1 base respectively, with 13 bases between them. The CDR3, as DNA: TGTGCCAGCACCCGTAGTAATCTTAACTATGGCTACACCTTC. It is translated as CASTRSNLNYGYTF.